This note documents a single T cell receptor (beta chain) sequence. The data belong to a study of cytotoxic CD8 clonotypes in ibrutinib-treated CLL. The V end lost 0 bases, the J end lost 3 bases, and 17 bases lay between the germline ends. CDR1 is GTSNPN and CDR2 is SVGIG in the germline V gene (reference sequence). CDR3 length: 16 residues. Libraries were prepared by immunoSEQ multiplex PCR; TCRdb keeps only in-frame clonotypes and omits some of them. The sample has 330,000 or so clones, roughly 70% seen once. This sequence originates from a human donor with chronic lymphocytic leukemia. This chain connects TRBV30 to TRBJ1-2; TRBD1 might be the D (6 bases). The source material was PBMCs, sampled after 36 months of ibrutinib treatment. The chain's CDR3 is CAWSVPSPGQYYGYTF. The DNA of the CDR3 is TGTGCCTGGAGTGTACCCTCCCCCGGACAGTACTATGGCTACACCTTC.